One and the same sample provided the 11 T cell receptor beta chains below, sequenced in a study of blood T cell repertoires in COVID-19. Assay: immunoSEQ multiplex PCR; the TCRdb copy retains only in-frame clones and omits some. Of about 210,000 clones listed, roughly 80% are singletons. Sequencing was carried out using peripheral blood. Source of these receptors: a woman older than 75 with COVID-19, enrolled during active disease.

The chain employs TRBV6-5 and TRBJ2-1, with a weak D call TRBD2 (6 bases). This CDR3 has 14 residues. The V and J ends lost 6 bases and 7 bases respectively, with 16 bases between them. The germline CDR1 and CDR2 sequences are MNHEY and SVGAGI. CDR3 nucleotide sequence: TGTGCCAGCAGAGTAGCGGTCCTACCAAATGAGCAGTTCTTC. As protein: CASRVAVLPNEQFF.

Only a few counts were recorded for this clone. The gene calls are TRBV4-1 and TRBJ2-5; 12 bases match TRBD2. The trim removed 5 bases at V and 5 bases at J, leaving 9 bases unmatched. CDR1 MGHRA and CDR2 YSYEKL come from the germline V gene. The CDR3 has 16 amino acids. CDR3 in DNA: TGCGCCAGCAGCGCGACTAGCGGGGGCCGGAGGGAGACCCAGTACTTC. Protein: CASSATSGGRRETQYF.

V is TRBV3-1 (or the pseudogene TRBV3-2) and J is TRBJ2-7; D not certain. The germline V gene has CDR1 LGHDT and CDR2 YNNKEL (reference sequence). V was shortened by 2 bases and J by 1 base, with 9 bases between the two germline ends. This CDR3 has 14 residues. CDR3 region: CASSQLWASYEQYF. The CDR3, as DNA: TGTGCCAGCAGCCAATTGTGGGCGTCCTACGAGCAGTACTTC.

The rearrangement uses TRBV14 and TRBJ1-3; 8 nucleotides line up with TRBD1. Germline CDR1 reads SGHDN; CDR2 reads FVKESK. CDR3 length equals 16 residues. V lost 3 bases, J lost 4 bases, and 8 bases stayed unmatched. The chain's CDR3 is CASSHHRGTLGNTIYF. The CDR3 DNA reads TGTGCCAGCAGCCATCACAGGGGGACTCTCGGAAACACCATATATTTT.

Only a few counts were recorded for this clone. The J gene is TRBJ2-1, the V gene TRBV7-9; TRBD2 matches at 15 bases. The V segment lost 8 bases and the J segment 10 bases; nucleotides outside the gene matches: 3. The germline gives CDR1 SEHNR, CDR2 FQNEAQ (reference sequence). This CDR3 has 13 residues. The CDR3 here is CASGLAGGTEQFF. In DNA form, the CDR3 reads TGTGCCAGCGGACTAGCGGGGGGGACGGAGCAGTTCTTC.

This chain joins TRBV3-1 (or the pseudogene TRBV3-2) and TRBJ2-3; no definite D call. The germline gives CDR1 LGHDT, CDR2 YNNKEL (reference sequence). The CDR3 runs 12 residues. Trimming shortened V by 1 base and J by 7 bases, and 6 bases separated the two germline ends. CDR3 coding DNA: TGTGCCAGCAGCCAAGTTAGTCATACGCAGTATTTT. Protein: CASSQVSHTQYF.

This chain joins TRBV9 and TRBJ2-3; D may be TRBD1 (6 bases). Deletions cut 2 bases from V and 3 bases from J, with 13 bases between. The CDR3 runs to 15 residues. Looked up from germline, CDR1 is SGDLS and CDR2 is YYNGEE. The DNA of the CDR3 is TGTGCCAGCAGCGTCATGGACAGAGTAACAGATACGCAGTATTTT. It translates to CASSVMDRVTDTQYF.

This chain connects TRBV7-9 to TRBJ1-2; maybe TRBD1 (5 bases). The length of the CDR3 is 14 residues. Germline-derived CDR1 and CDR2 are SEHNR and FQNEAQ (reference sequence). V gave up 1 base and J gave up 6 bases, with 12 bases separating them. Here the CDR3 reads CASSLGGPVDGYTF. CDR3 coding DNA: TGTGCCAGCAGCTTAGGGGGCCCGGTTGATGGCTACACCTTC.

This clone was recorded once. This chain connects TRBV7-9 to TRBJ1-5; a possible D gene is TRBD1 (6 bases). Trimming stripped 5 bases from V and 5 bases from J, with 13 bases between. The CDR3 length is 14 residues. Germline CDR1 reads SEHNR; CDR2 reads FQNEAQ (reference sequence). The DNA of the CDR3 is TGTGCCAGCAGCCAGGACAGACCCGATCAGCCCCAGCATTTT. Residues: CASSQDRPDQPQHF.

V usage is TRBV5-1 and J usage is TRBJ1-4; 9 positions match TRBD1. The trim removed 4 bases at V and 7 bases at J, leaving 8 bases unmatched. Germline values: CDR1 SGHRS, CDR2 YFSETQ. The CDR3 sequence is 15 residues long. CDR3 sequence: CASSPQGTGLEKLFF. CDR3 nucleotides: TGCGCCAGCAGCCCTCAGGGGACAGGGCTTGAAAAACTGTTTTTT.

This clone showed up just a few times. The V and J genes are TRBV20-1 and TRBJ2-5; possibly TRBD1 for D (6 bases). Germline CDR1 and CDR2: DFQATT and SNEGSKA (reference sequence). The CDR3 covers 14 residues. The V end lost 3 bases, the J end lost 5 bases, and 16 bases lay between the germline ends. CDR3 protein: CSASMDSLGETQYF. CDR3 DNA sequence: TGCAGTGCTAGTATGGACAGCCTGGGGGAGACCCAGTACTTC.